The entry that follows covers one T cell receptor (beta chain) sequence. This record belongs to a study of blood T cell repertoires in COVID-19. Original handling: Amplified reference gene primers provided the basis for estimating nucleated cell counts. Method: immunoSEQ multiplex PCR; TCRdb's copy keeps in-frame clones and lacks some. That table furnishes V, J and clone size, whereas the DNA furnished D and trimming. The top ten clones hold about 2.3% of a sample with 130,000 to 150,000 clones, 88% of them seen once. Trimming left V 3 bases short and J 6 bases short, with 13 bases between. The CDR3 covers 15 residues. Per the germline V gene, CDR1 is SGDLS and CDR2 is YYNGEE.

The rearrangement uses TRBV9 and TRBJ1-6; D may be TRBD1 (5 bases). Specimen: peripheral blood. This TCR derives from a human donor in a cohort sampled during active COVID-19. The CDR3 loop reads CASSGLGLINSPLHF. The CDR3 DNA reads TGTGCCAGCAGCGGCTTGGGACTGATTAATTCACCCCTCCACTTT.